These T cell receptor beta chains were read from a single sample in a study of blood T cells in healthy people across ages. MiXCR, applied by TCRdb to the 5' RACE reads, yields one record per CDR3 protein. Here the sample spans 650,000 to 800,000 distinct CDR3 sequences, approximately 48% being singletons. Sequenced material: blood. The receptors derive from a man aged 60 to 75 in good health. CDR3s include the opening cysteine and the closing phenylalanine or tryptophan. The D gene is left open where the match is weak. The size field is filled for only some rows; it gives once, few, many or a size class.

v_call: TRBV24-1; d_call: .; clone_size: many; j_call: TRBJ2-7; cdr3_nt: TGTGCCACCAGTGCCGGGCCCGGGGCCGAGCAGTACTTC; cdr3_aa: CATSAGPGAEQYF
v_call: TRBV3-1; d_call: .; clone_size: .; j_call: TRBJ2-5; cdr3_nt: TGTGCCAGCAGCCAAGGCCTACCTCAAGAGACCCAGTACTTC; cdr3_aa: CASSQGLPQETQYF
v_call: TRBV20-1; d_call: .; clone_size: .; j_call: TRBJ2-7; cdr3_nt: TGCAGTGCACCGAAAATGGGAGGTACCTACGAGCAGTACTTC; cdr3_aa: CSAPKMGGTYEQYF
v_call: TRBV7-6; d_call: .; clone_size: .; j_call: TRBJ1-4; cdr3_nt: TGTGCCAGCAGCCTACAGGGCGCGGCGACTGAAAAACTGTTTTTT; cdr3_aa: CASSLQGAATEKLFF
v_call: TRBV5-1; d_call: .; clone_size: .; j_call: TRBJ1-1; cdr3_nt: TGCGCCAGCAGCTTGACCAGCCCGGATCCTGAAGCTTTCTTT; cdr3_aa: CASSLTSPDPEAFF
v_call: TRBV4-3; d_call: TRBD1; clone_size: once; j_call: TRBJ1-1; cdr3_nt: TGCGCCAGCAGCCAAGATGGAGGGGACAGCATGAACACTGAAGCTTTCTTT; cdr3_aa: CASSQDGGDSMNTEAFF
v_call: TRBV5-6; d_call: .; clone_size: .; j_call: TRBJ2-5; cdr3_nt: TGTGCCAGCAGCACCGGGAGACAGCCCCACCAAGAGACCCAGTACTTC; cdr3_aa: CASSTGRQPHQETQYF
v_call: TRBV12-3/TRBV12-4; d_call: TRBD2; clone_size: many; j_call: TRBJ2-7; cdr3_nt: TGTGCCAGCAGTTTCGGCCAGGCGAGCAAGCGGGGCTACGAGCAGTACTTC; cdr3_aa: CASSFGQASKRGYEQYF
v_call: TRBV11-2; d_call: .; clone_size: .; j_call: TRBJ2-1; cdr3_nt: TGTGCCAGCAGCTTAAGCGGTCGGGACAATGAGCAGTTCTTC; cdr3_aa: CASSLSGRDNEQFF
v_call: TRBV6-2/TRBV6-3; d_call: .; clone_size: few; j_call: TRBJ1-5; cdr3_nt: TGTGCCAGCAGTGCAACCTATAGCAATCAGCCCCAGCATTTT; cdr3_aa: CASSATYSNQPQHF
v_call: TRBV20-1; d_call: .; clone_size: .; j_call: TRBJ2-5; cdr3_nt: TGCAGTGCTAGATTGACGGCCCAAGAGACCCAGTACTTC; cdr3_aa: CSARLTAQETQYF
v_call: TRBV7-7; d_call: .; clone_size: .; j_call: TRBJ2-5; cdr3_nt: TGTGCCAGCAGCTTAGGACAGGCCGAAGAGACCCAGTACTTC; cdr3_aa: CASSLGQAEETQYF
v_call: TRBV9; d_call: .; clone_size: few; j_call: TRBJ2-7; cdr3_nt: TGTGCCAGCAGCCCCGGAAGTAGCGGTAACTACGAGCAGTACTTC; cdr3_aa: CASSPGSSGNYEQYF
v_call: TRBV6-5; d_call: .; clone_size: once; j_call: TRBJ2-5; cdr3_nt: TGTGCCAGCAGTGACAGTAAGGTGGGAGAGACCCAGTACTTC; cdr3_aa: CASSDSKVGETQYF
v_call: TRBV20-1; d_call: .; clone_size: .; j_call: TRBJ2-1; cdr3_nt: TGCAGTGCTAGTAAACCGGACACCTACAATGAGCAGTTCTTC; cdr3_aa: CSASKPDTYNEQFF
v_call: TRBV28; d_call: TRBD1; clone_size: .; j_call: TRBJ2-4; cdr3_nt: TGTGCCAGCAGTCCAGGGGGTTCGTACATTCAGTACTTC; cdr3_aa: CASSPGGSYIQYF
v_call: TRBV6-5; d_call: .; clone_size: .; j_call: TRBJ2-5; cdr3_nt: TGTGCCAGCAGTAGCCTTGGGGGGCAAGAGACCCAGTACTTC; cdr3_aa: CASSSLGGQETQYF
v_call: TRBV11-2; d_call: .; clone_size: few; j_call: TRBJ2-7; cdr3_nt: TGTGCCAGCAGCTTCGTTGGCGGGGGCCCTTTTGGCTACGAGCAGTACTTC; cdr3_aa: CASSFVGGGPFGYEQYF
v_call: TRBV20-1; d_call: .; clone_size: .; j_call: TRBJ1-5; cdr3_nt: TGCAGTGCTAACGGCGGACCCGGTCAGCCCCAGCATTTT; cdr3_aa: CSANGGPGQPQHF
v_call: TRBV5-1; d_call: TRBD2; clone_size: .; j_call: TRBJ2-5; cdr3_nt: TGCGCCAGCAGCTTGGTGCCGGCTAGCGGGGGCGTACAAGAGACCCAGTACTTC; cdr3_aa: CASSLVPASGGVQETQYF
v_call: TRBV6-2/TRBV6-3; d_call: TRBD1; clone_size: once; j_call: TRBJ2-1; cdr3_nt: TGTGCCAGCACCACGGACAGGGGGTCCTACAATGAGCAGTTCTTC; cdr3_aa: CASTTDRGSYNEQFF
v_call: TRBV29-1; d_call: TRBD2; clone_size: few; j_call: TRBJ2-3; cdr3_nt: TGCAGCGTTGAGGGAGCGGGGGGATTGACAGATACGCAGTATTTT; cdr3_aa: CSVEGAGGLTDTQYF
v_call: TRBV7-2; d_call: .; clone_size: .; j_call: TRBJ2-4; cdr3_nt: TGTGCCGGCAGCCCAGACGATCGCCAGCGGTCCAAAAACATTCAGTACTTC; cdr3_aa: CAGSPDDRQRSKNIQYF
v_call: TRBV20-1; d_call: TRBD2; clone_size: few; j_call: TRBJ2-5; cdr3_nt: TGCAGTGCTGTTCGACTAGCCAACCAAGAGACCCAGTACTTC; cdr3_aa: CSAVRLANQETQYF
v_call: TRBV24-1; d_call: TRBD1; clone_size: .; j_call: TRBJ2-2; cdr3_nt: TGCGCCACCAGTAATGGGGGACAGGGGGCCGGGGAGCTGTTTTTT; cdr3_aa: CATSNGGQGAGELFF
v_call: TRBV6-1; d_call: TRBD1; clone_size: .; j_call: TRBJ2-1; cdr3_nt: TGTGCCAGCAGTCAAGACAGGGGTGGCTTCAATGAGCAGTTCTTC; cdr3_aa: CASSQDRGGFNEQFF
v_call: TRBV4-3; d_call: .; clone_size: .; j_call: TRBJ2-2; cdr3_nt: TGCGCCAGCAGCCTCAAGATCGACAAGGAGTCCACCGGGGAGCTGTTTTTT; cdr3_aa: CASSLKIDKESTGELFF
v_call: TRBV4-3; d_call: TRBD2; clone_size: .; j_call: TRBJ2-1; cdr3_nt: TGCGCCAGCAGCCAAGACCAGGCAGGACTAGCGTTAAATGAGCAGTTCTTC; cdr3_aa: CASSQDQAGLALNEQFF